Below are 15 T cell receptor beta chains sequenced from a single sample in a study of human T cells and chemical hapten exposure. Time point in this sample: patch test 1, 2 weeks after DPC sensitization. Indicated treatment: therapeutic diphenylcyclopropenone sensitization with weekly scalp DPC. TCRdb reanalysed the RACE reads using MiXCR and keeps one entry per CDR3 protein. The data hold some 380,000 distinct CDR3 sequences, with around 4.8% observed a single time. Specimen: whole blood, collected in connection with sensitization to the hapten diphenylcyclopropenone (DPC). The origin of the receptors is a woman in her forties or fifties with alopecia areata. Some clones in this sample may be carry-over from other donors' samples.

This clonotype showed up just a few times. This rearrangement joins TRBV19 to TRBJ1-2; no firm D call. This CDR3 has 15 residues. V was shortened by 2 bases and J by 2 bases, with 12 bases between the two germline ends. Looked up from germline, CDR1 is LNHDA and CDR2 is SQIVND (reference sequence). The CDR3 protein is CASSIRITANYGYTF. DNA for the CDR3: TGTGCCAGTAGTATACGGATAACAGCGAACTATGGCTACACCTTC.

The chain employs TRBV20-1 and TRBJ2-1; D is perhaps TRBD1 (6 bases). CDR3 length equals 14 residues. V was cut by 6 bases and J by 4 bases, with 16 bases left in between. The germline V gene has CDR1 DFQATT and CDR2 SNEGSKA (reference sequence). CDR3 region: CSAPPGHLYNEQFF. For the CDR3, the DNA is TGCAGTGCACCTCCGGGACACCTATACAATGAGCAGTTCTTC.

The V call is TRBV4-3, the J call TRBJ2-7; TRBD2 might be the D (6 bases). Germline CDR1 reads LGHNA; CDR2 reads YSLEER. Between the trimmed V and J ends, which lost 1 base and 2 bases, there was a span of 12 bases. CDR3 length: 15 amino acids. The CDR3 nucleotides are TGCGCCAGCAGCCAAGGGGCGGGATCCCCCTACGAGCAGTACTTC. Its protein product is CASSQGAGSPYEQYF.

The table lists this clonotype with a few counts. Written as DNA, the CDR3 is TGCAGCGTTGGTGGCGGGGCAGCTGAAAAACTGTTTTTT. Protein: CSVGGGAAEKLFF. The V gene is TRBV29-1, the J gene TRBJ1-4; the D gene is possibly TRBD1 (5 bases). Germline V gene sequence: CDR1 SQVTM, CDR2 ANQGSEA. V was pared by 4 bases and J by 7 bases, with 13 bases between. The CDR3 covers 13 residues. The whole variable domain, filled in from reference TRBV29-1 and TRBJ1-4, reads SAVISQKPSRDICQRGTSLTIQCQVDSQVTMMFWYRQQPGQSLTLIATANQGSEATYESGFVIDKFPISRPNLTFSTLTVSNMSPEDSSIYLCSVGGGAAEKLFFGSGTQLSVL.

A few counts support this clonotype. The CDR3 loop reads CASGGEPSYNEQFF. The CDR3 DNA sequence: TGTGCCAGCGGGGGGGAACCTTCCTACAATGAGCAGTTCTTC. The V call is TRBV12-3 or TRBV12-4, the J call TRBJ2-1; 7 bases are shared with TRBD2. The CDR3 extends over 14 amino acids. Trimming at V came to 8 bases and at J to 1 base, leaving 5 bases not matched to a gene.

This clonotype was seen repeatedly, ten times or more. The gene calls are TRBV9 and TRBJ2-1; no clear D. Trimming left V 0 bases short and J 0 bases short, with 4 bases between. CDR1 is SGDLS, CDR2 YYNGEE, per germline. The CDR3 contains 14 residues. In nucleotides, the CDR3 is TGTGCCAGCAGCGTAGAGTCCTCCTACAATGAGCAGTTCTTC. It is translated as CASSVESSYNEQFF.

This clonotype was found many times. The chain carries TRBV7-8 and TRBJ2-3; 7 nucleotides line up with TRBD1. V lost 5 bases to trimming and J lost 4 bases; unmatched junction nucleotides: 6. There are 14 residues in the CDR3. Germline V gene data show CDR1 as SGHVS and CDR2 as FQNEAQ. CDR3 region: CASSPQRGPDTQYF. The CDR3 coding sequence is TGTGCCAGCAGCCCCCAGAGGGGGCCAGATACGCAGTATTTT.

There are a few counts of this clonotype. The chain is built from TRBV6-5 and TRBJ1-3; 11 bases match TRBD1. V shed 5 bases, J shed 2 bases, and the junction held 5 bases outside the gene matches. In germline, CDR1 is MNHEY, CDR2 SVGAGI. The CDR3 spans 16 residues. The CDR3 loop reads CASSTGTGGPGNTIYF. The DNA for the CDR3 is TGTGCCAGCAGTACCGGGACAGGGGGTCCTGGAAACACCATATATTTT.

The sample holds a few counts of this clonotype. The chain employs TRBV27 and TRBJ1-4; D gene unclear. The V gene lost 4 bases and the J gene lost 0 bases, with 12 bases spanning the gap. In germline, CDR1 is MNHEY, CDR2 SMNVEV (reference sequence). There are 16 residues in the CDR3. CDR3 bases: TGTGCCAGCAGTTCAGATTGGGTTGCAACTAATGAAAAACTGTTTTTT. It is translated as CASSSDWVATNEKLFF.

This clonotype occurred a few times. The chain uses TRBV28 and TRBJ2-1; D unclear. Trimming left V 6 bases short and J 0 bases short, with 12 bases between. The germline CDR1 and CDR2 sequences are MDHEN and SYDVKM. The CDR3 totals 15 residues. In DNA form, the CDR3 reads TGTGCCAGCAGCCCTTCCCTTAGCTCCTACAATGAGCAGTTCTTC. Protein sequence: CASSPSLSSYNEQFF.

This clonotype was picked up many times. The chain uses TRBV7-9 and TRBJ1-5; TRBD1 is a possible D gene (5 bases). The CDR3 consists of 12 residues. Per the germline V gene, CDR1 is SEHNR and CDR2 is FQNEAQ (reference sequence). V lost 8 bases to trimming and J lost 3 bases, with 8 bases between them. The chain's CDR3 is CASEGNNQPQHF. CDR3 in DNA: TGTGCCAGCGAGGGGAACAATCAGCCCCAGCATTTT.

There are many counts of this clonotype. The rearrangement joins TRBV6-5 to TRBJ2-7; possible D gene TRBD2, 5 bases. Germline V lookup: CDR1 MNHEY, CDR2 SVGAGI. Trimming removed 0 bases from V and 7 bases from J, with 10 bases in between. The CDR3 length is 13 residues. The CDR3 sequence is CASSYSGPGEQYF. DNA for the CDR3: TGTGCCAGCAGTTACTCCGGGCCGGGGGAGCAGTACTTC.

This clonotype was picked up a small number of times. DNA of the CDR3: TGTGCCAGCAGCTTTCCTACATCTGGGGCCAACGTCCTGACTTTC. Protein: CASSFPTSGANVLTF. The gene calls are TRBV5-4 and TRBJ2-6, with no clear D. V was trimmed by 2 bases and J by 1 base, leaving 7 bases between them. The CDR3 loop spans 15 amino acids. Germline lookup yields CDR1 SGHNT and CDR2 YYREEE (reference sequence).

This clonotype was detected many times. The genes are TRBV12-3 or TRBV12-4 and TRBJ2-7; 8 positions match TRBD1. This CDR3 is built from 14 residues. The junction had 9 bases not matched to a gene; V was cut back by 5 bases and J by 6 bases. CDR3 DNA: TGTGCCAGCAGTCCGAGGACAGGGACAATCGAGCAGTACTTC. The encoded protein is CASSPRTGTIEQYF.

This clonotype was seen many times. The gene calls are TRBV9 and TRBJ2-1; 8 bases are a match to TRBD2. CDR1 is SGDLS, CDR2 YYNGEE, per germline. The CDR3 is made up of 16 amino acids. V was pared by 0 bases and J by 5 bases, with 7 bases of the junction left unmatched. The CDR3 loop reads CASSVGRGLVDNEQFF. In DNA, the CDR3 is TGTGCCAGCAGCGTAGGAAGGGGACTAGTCGACAATGAGCAGTTCTTC.